The entry below describes one T cell receptor beta chain. What it binds is unknown. V gave up 6 bases and J gave up 7 bases; unmatched junction bases: 4. The CDR3 spans 14 residues. Germline V gene sequence: CDR1 SNHLY, CDR2 FYNNEI. This record comes from a study of cytomegalovirus exposure and HLA in healthy donors. Study-wide points: Presence/absence analyses supposed approximately even sequencing depth among donors. The classifier, whose performance was assessed in both the original and validation cohorts, reportedly diagnosed cytomegalovirus status with high specificity and sensitivity. In a later analysis, across HLA loci, associated TCR counts were highest for DRB1, lowest for HLA-C.

PCR primers comprised 60 Vbeta and 13 Jbeta primers. Assay: immunoSEQ multiplex PCR; the TCRdb copy retains only in-frame clones and omits some. The table has about 79,000 clones, just over 70% seen once. This receptor was identified in a man aged 55-75 years in good health and CMV-seronegative. The chain uses TRBV2 and TRBJ2-2; 11 bases line up with TRBD1. Sequences were obtained from PBMCs. CDR3 bases: TGTGCCAGCAGCCGGGACAGGGGGTTCGGGGAGCTGTTTTTT. It yields the protein CASSRDRGFGELFF.